The TCR beta chain described here comes from a study of blood T cell repertoires in COVID-19. The wider study: Samples came from the United States, Italy and Spain, spanning acute and convalescent COVID-19. PBMCs, B-cell-depleted T cells, or T cells provided the cDNA or gDNA that made up the material.

The CDR3 extends over 15 amino acids. Germline values: CDR1 SGHRS, CDR2 YFSETQ. Trimming removed 0 bases from V and 8 bases from J, with 17 bases in between. Original processing methods: Nucleated cell number was recorded as an estimate derived from reference gene primer amplification. This table comes from immunoSEQ multiplex PCR, and its TCRdb copy is limited to in-frame clones, with some not included. V and J calls and clone size are those listed in that table; D and trimming were worked out from the DNA. The sample gives tens of thousands of clones, about 85% of which show up once; more than 20% is in the top ten. Seattle's enrolled individuals joined amid active infection and were then monitored longitudinally.

Specimen: peripheral blood. This TCR came from an elderly woman with COVID-19, enrolled during active disease. J is TRBJ1-1 and V is TRBV5-1; possibly TRBD1 for D (6 bases). CDR3 nucleotides: TGCGCCAGCAGCTTGGGGGGGCACAACCCCTTAGAAGCTTTCTTT. Residues: CASSLGGHNPLEAFF.